The next 5 T cell receptor beta chains were all read from a single sample in a study of blood T cell repertoires in COVID-19. TCRdb's copy holds only in-frame clones and misses some; the assay was immunoSEQ multiplex PCR. The data show 120,000 or so clones, with roughly 84% seen just once and more than 0.9% held by the top ten. Sample: peripheral blood. Receptors were obtained from an elderly woman with acute or convalescent COVID-19.

The chain joins TRBV19 to TRBJ1-5; the match to TRBD1 covers 7 bases. Per the germline V gene, CDR1 is LNHDA and CDR2 is SQIVND (reference sequence). The V gene end was trimmed by 6 bases and the J gene end by 3 bases; junction bases not matched to a gene: 5. There are 14 residues in the CDR3. CDR3 DNA sequence: TGTGCCAGTAGCCCGACAGGGTTCAATCAGCCCCAGCATTTT. Amino acid sequence: CASSPTGFNQPQHF.

This clone has only one observation. The CDR3 DNA sequence: TGTGCCAGCAGCGTGAGCCAAAGACTAGAAGAGACCCAGTACTTC. It specifies CASSVSQRLEETQYF. This chain joins TRBV9 and TRBJ2-5; D may be TRBD2 (6 bases). The CDR3 totals 15 residues. Per germline, CDR1 SGDLS and CDR2 YYNGEE. V was trimmed by 2 bases and J by 3 bases, leaving 14 bases between them.

The V call is TRBV10-2, the J call TRBJ2-3; TRBD2 agrees at 12 bases. V shed 5 bases and J 2 bases; nucleotides not matched to a gene: 8. CDR3 size: 17 residues. From germline, CDR1 is WSHSY and CDR2 SAAADI. The CDR3 is CASSPRTSGKNTDTQYF. The CDR3 DNA follows: TGCGCCAGCAGTCCTAGGACTAGCGGGAAGAACACAGATACGCAGTATTTT.

This chain links TRBV6-5 with TRBJ2-2, with a weak D call TRBD2 (6 bases). The CDR3 has 14 amino acids. V lost 10 bases, J lost 7 bases, and 19 bases lay in between. CDR1 MNHEY and CDR2 SVGAGI come from the germline V gene. The CDR3 loop is CAIRDPGRGGELFF. Here the CDR3 DNA reads TGTGCCATCCGGGACCCCGGGCGGGGCGGGGAGCTGTTTTTT.

This chain connects TRBV7-7 to TRBJ1-1; D gene uncertain. The CDR3 spans 13 residues. V lost 1 base to trimming and J lost 5 bases, with 8 bases between them. Germline CDR1 is SSHAT and CDR2 is FNYEAQ (reference sequence). DNA of the CDR3: TGTGCCAGCAGCTTAGAGTCAGGTACTGAAGCTTTCTTT. Its translation: CASSLESGTEAFF. Looking up the rest from reference TRBV7-7 and TRBJ1-1 gives the full variable domain: GAGVSQSPRYKVTKRGQDVTLRCDPISSHATLYWYQQALGQGPEFLTYFNYEAQPDKSGLPSDRFSAERPEGSISTLTIQRTEQRDSAMYRCASSLESGTEAFFGQGTRLTVV.